What follows are 26 T cell receptor beta chains derived from one specimen sequenced in a study of technical replicates of blood from a few donors. Sequenced by immunoSEQ multiplex PCR; TCRdb stores in-frame clones only, minus some. The data contain 80,000 to 95,000 clones, around 95% of them seen just once; the ten biggest clones take up 0.2% to 0.3%. Sequenced material: T cells isolated from PBMCs. The receptors come from a human donor in good health.

This clone was detected once. This rearrangement joins TRBV15 to TRBJ1-1; weak D call: TRBD1 (6 bases). Germline CDR1 is LNHNV and CDR2 is YYDKDF (reference sequence). V gave up 0 bases and J gave up 13 bases, with 18 bases separating them. There are 14 residues in the CDR3. The CDR3 DNA is TGTGCCACCAGCAGAGATCAATGGGAGGGGGTTGTTTTCTTT. Encoded protein: CATSRDQWEGVVFF.

This clone was observed a single time. The chain uses TRBV4-1 and TRBJ1-2; D call uncertain. The V gene's germline CDR1 is MGHRA and CDR2 YSYEKL. Deletions cut 4 bases from V and 3 bases from J, with 18 bases between. The length of the CDR3 is 16 residues. CDR3 DNA: TGCGCCAGCAGCCTGACTGAGGTTGAGGGTGACTATGGCTACACCTTC. This codes for CASSLTEVEGDYGYTF.

The gene calls are TRBV27 and TRBJ1-5; weak D call: TRBD1 (5 bases). Germline CDR1 is MNHEY and CDR2 is SMNVEV (reference sequence). This CDR3 has 13 residues. V dropped 3 bases and J dropped 5 bases, with 8 bases sitting between them. The CDR3 sequence: CASSFGGYQPQHF. In DNA form, the CDR3 reads TGTGCCAGCAGTTTTGGGGGGTATCAGCCCCAGCATTTT.

This sequence joins TRBV6-6 and TRBJ2-7, with TRBD1 matching 9 bases. Germline trimming cut 2 bases from V and 6 bases from J; bases unmatched to any gene: 8. CDR1 and CDR2 from the germline V gene are MNHNY and SVGAGI (reference sequence). CDR3 length equals 15 residues. The CDR3 loop reads CASSYLGDRDSEQYF. The CDR3, as DNA: TGTGCCAGCAGTTACCTAGGGGACAGGGATTCCGAGCAGTACTTC.

The rearrangement joins TRBV5-1 to TRBJ2-5; 11 bases fit TRBD2. The CDR3 has 15 residues. V lost 7 bases to trimming and J lost 2 bases; unmatched junction nucleotides: 7. Germline V gives CDR1 SGHRS, CDR2 YFSETQ. For the CDR3, the DNA is TGCGCCAGCGAAACTAGCGGGAGAGGGCAAGAGACCCAGTACTTC. This sequence encodes CASETSGRGQETQYF.

This chain joins TRBV25-1 and TRBJ1-6; 10 positions match TRBD1. The germline CDR1 and CDR2 sequences are MGHDK and SYGVNS. V was pared by 3 bases and J by 8 bases, with 10 bases of the junction left unmatched. The CDR3 is 17 amino acids. The CDR3, as DNA: TGTGCCAGCAGTGACTACTGGACAGGGGGTCTTCATTCACCCCTCCACTTT. Translation gives CASSDYWTGGLHSPLHF. Combining the CDR3 with reference TRBV25-1 and TRBJ1-6 gives the whole variable domain EADIYQTPRYLVIGTGKKITLECSQTMGHDKMYWYQQDPGMELHLIHYSYGVNSTEKGDLSSESTVSRIRTEHFPLTLESARPSHTSQYLCASSDYWTGGLHSPLHFGNGTRLTVT.

This clone was observed a few times. The chain couples TRBV30 to TRBJ1-5; D not resolved. V was cut by 1 base and J by 7 bases, with 11 bases left in between. CDR1 and CDR2 (germline): GTSNPN, SVGIG (reference sequence). This CDR3 spans 13 amino acids. The CDR3 loop reads CAWSDLGGQPQHF. In nucleotides, the CDR3 is TGTGCCTGGAGTGATCTGGGAGGACAGCCCCAGCATTTT.

This clone is a singleton in its sample. An end of the junction differs from the germline gene, which may be a read error. V and J are TRBV11-3 and TRBJ2-4; no clear D gene. Germline loops: CDR1 SGHNT, CDR2 YENEEA. This CDR3 comprises 8 residues. The CDR3 DNA follows: TGTGCCAGCAGCTTAATACTTTTC. This encodes CASSLILF.

The V gene is TRBV6-6, the J gene TRBJ1-5; D possibly corresponds to TRBD1 (5 bases). Germline lookup yields CDR1 MNHNY and CDR2 SVGAGI (reference sequence). V lost 2 bases and J 12 bases, leaving 14 bases between the germline ends. This CDR3 contains 13 residues. CDR3 coding DNA: TGTGCCAGCAGTTACGGGGTCGGGGGATACCAGCATTTT. Residues: CASSYGVGGYQHF.

The V call is TRBV6-1, the J call TRBJ2-3, with 15 positions matching TRBD2. Per germline, CDR1 MNHNS and CDR2 SASEGT. J gave up 6 bases and V 3 bases, and 10 bases lay outside the gene matches. The CDR3 runs to 18 residues. The CDR3 DNA reads as TGTGCCAGCAGTGATTCCCGGACTAGCGGGAGGGCCTGGGATACGCAGTATTTT. It yields the protein CASSDSRTSGRAWDTQYF.

The chain recombines TRBV11-2 with TRBJ2-5, with no clear D. CDR3 length equals 14 residues. Deletions cut 4 bases from V and 2 bases from J, with 11 bases between. From germline, CDR1 is SGHAT and CDR2 FQNNGV. The CDR3 DNA follows: TGTGCCAGCAGCTCTCCCCCCGGGCAAGAGACCCAGTACTTC. Translation: CASSSPPGQETQYF.

V gene TRBV9 combines with J gene TRBJ2-7, with 8 bases aligning to TRBD1. CDR1 is SGDLS and CDR2 is YYNGEE in the germline V gene. V shed 8 bases, J shed 5 bases, and the junction held 6 bases outside the gene matches. The CDR3 spans 12 residues. This chain's CDR3 is CASGQGPHEQYF. For the CDR3, the DNA is TGTGCCAGTGGACAGGGCCCCCACGAGCAGTACTTC.

Notes on this clone: At one boundary the junction diverges from the germline segment, which might be a read error. The chain is built from TRBV2 and TRBJ1-1; D is ambiguous. The CDR3 runs to 12 residues. CDR1 is SNHLY and CDR2 is FYNNEI in the germline V gene. DNA of the CDR3: TGTGCCAGCAGAGAAGGAGGGACTGAAGCTTTCTTT. Translating gives CASREGGTEAFF.

This chain connects TRBV2 to TRBJ2-1; D is uncertain. CDR1 and CDR2 (germline): SNHLY, FYNNEI. The CDR3 totals 9 residues. V lost 8 bases to trimming and J lost 10 bases, with 6 bases between them. The chain's CDR3 is CASSFEQFF. The CDR3 bases are TGTGCCAGCTCCTTCGAGCAGTTCTTC.

The chain employs TRBV9 and TRBJ2-7, with 9 nucleotides matching TRBD1. The CDR3 covers 16 residues. V shed 2 bases, J shed 5 bases, and the junction held 11 bases outside the gene matches. Germline CDR1 SGDLS, CDR2 YYNGEE. The CDR3 here is CASSVRTGVGFDEQYF. CDR3 nucleotide sequence: TGTGCCAGCAGCGTGCGGACAGGGGTGGGGTTCGACGAGCAGTACTTC.

This chain connects TRBV11-2 to TRBJ2-7; D is unclear. CDR3 length: 14 amino acids. Germline V gene lookup returns CDR1 SGHAT and CDR2 FQNNGV. V lost 1 base, J lost 0 bases, and 7 bases lay in between. The CDR3 reads CASSLGGSSYEQYF. CDR3 sequence (DNA): TGTGCCAGCAGCTTAGGAGGAAGCTCCTACGAGCAGTACTTC. The full variable domain, with the rest looked up from reference TRBV11-2 and TRBJ2-7, is EAGVAQSPRYKIIEKRQSVAFWCNPISGHATLYWYQQILGQGPKLLIQFQNNGVVDDSQLPKDRFSAERLKGVDSTLKIQPAKLEDSAVYLCASSLGGSSYEQYFGPGTRLTVT.

The chain uses TRBV7-8 and TRBJ1-2; 7 bases agree with TRBD1. CDR1 SGHVS and CDR2 FQNEAQ come from the germline V gene. V gave up 5 bases and J gave up 7 bases; unmatched junction bases: 7. The CDR3 runs 13 residues. The CDR3 region has the DNA TGTGCCAGCAGCAAAAGACAGGGCAGTGGCTACACCTTC. Residues: CASSKRQGSGYTF.

The chain carries TRBV4-2 and TRBJ2-4, with 14 positions matching TRBD2. From germline, CDR1 is LGHNA and CDR2 YNFKEQ. This CDR3 contains 19 residues. Trimming took 1 base from V and 5 from J; bases not matched to a gene: 10. In DNA form, the CDR3 reads TGTGCCAGCAGCCAAGGGCCCCGGACTAGCGGGGGGCCTCAAAACATTCAGTACTTC. As protein: CASSQGPRTSGGPQNIQYF.

The gene calls are TRBV4-1 and TRBJ2-5; D is perhaps TRBD2 (6 bases). Germline V gives CDR1 MGHRA, CDR2 YSYEKL. Trimming removed 1 base from V and 4 bases from J, with 16 bases in between. This CDR3 is 16 amino acids long. This chain's CDR3 is CASSQVTGALLETQYF. The CDR3 DNA follows: TGCGCCAGCAGCCAAGTTACGGGAGCCCTTTTAGAGACCCAGTACTTC.

This chain joins TRBV10-1 and TRBJ2-5; the D is unclear. The CDR3 totals 14 residues. Per germline, CDR1 WNHNN and CDR2 SYGVQD (reference sequence). V was cut by 5 bases and J by 1 base, with 11 bases left in between. The CDR3 DNA sequence: TGCGCCAGCAGTTCTAGTGGTGTCCAAGAGACCCAGTACTTC. It codes for CASSSSGVQETQYF.

This sequence joins TRBV5-1 and TRBJ2-2; a possible D gene is TRBD2 (5 bases). Trimming stripped 0 bases from V and 6 bases from J, with 9 bases between. CDR3 length: 14 residues. Germline loops: CDR1 SGHRS, CDR2 YFSETQ. CDR3 sequence reads: CASSLVGSPGELFF. The CDR3 nucleotides read TGCGCCAGCAGCTTGGTGGGGAGCCCCGGGGAGCTGTTTTTT.

This CDR3 is CAWSQKGLAGGRGYF. CDR3 DNA: TGTGCCTGGAGTCAAAAAGGGCTAGCGGGGGGGCGGGGGTATTTT. V is TRBV30 and J is TRBJ2-3, with 12 nucleotides matching TRBD2. V shed 2 bases and J 14 bases; nucleotides not matched to a gene: 14. Germline V gene sequence: CDR1 GTSNPN, CDR2 SVGIG (reference sequence). This CDR3 is built from 15 residues.

CDR3 DNA: TGTGCCAGCAGCTTGCGGGGCAGGGATTCGTACACTGAAGCTTTCTTT. Translation: CASSLRGRDSYTEAFF. The chain employs TRBV7-2 and TRBJ1-1; a weak D match, TRBD1 (5 bases). V was trimmed by 3 bases and J by 3 bases, leaving 17 bases between them. The CDR3 has 16 amino acids. Germline assignment: CDR1 SGHTA and CDR2 FQGNSA.

This chain links TRBV10-3 with TRBJ2-7, with TRBD2 matching over 7 bases. Germline CDR1 is ENHRY and CDR2 is SYGVKD. The junction had 7 bases not matched to a gene; V was cut back by 2 bases and J by 3 bases. CDR3 length: 15 amino acids. CDR3: CAISEGREPLYEQYF. Here the CDR3 DNA reads TGTGCCATCAGTGAGGGGCGGGAGCCACTCTACGAGCAGTACTTC.

The rearrangement joins TRBV29-1 to TRBJ1-1; unclear D gene. V lost 0 bases to trimming and J lost 11 bases, with 4 bases between them. This CDR3 has 9 amino acids. The germline gives CDR1 SQVTM, CDR2 ANQGSEA. CDR3 in amino acids: CSVEDQAFF. In nucleotides, the CDR3 is TGCAGCGTTGAAGATCAGGCTTTCTTT. The full variable domain, in which reference TRBV29-1 and TRBJ1-1 provide the parts outside the CDR3, is SAVISQKPSRDICQRGTSLTIQCQVDSQVTMMFWYRQQPGQSLTLIATANQGSEATYESGFVIDKFPISRPNLTFSTLTVSNMSPEDSSIYLCSVEDQAFFGQGTRLTVV.

The chain combines TRBV5-6 with TRBJ1-2; 9 bases map to TRBD1. In germline, CDR1 is SGHDT, CDR2 YYEEEE. V shed 1 base and J 13 bases; nucleotides not matched to a gene: 8. CDR3 size: 13 residues. The CDR3 protein is CASSLQQGAHRTF. CDR3 DNA sequence: TGTGCCAGCAGCTTGCAACAGGGGGCGCATCGCACCTTC. Supplemented by reference TRBV5-6 and TRBJ1-2, the full variable domain reads DAGVTQSPTHLIKTRGQQVTLRCSPKSGHDTVSWYQQALGQGPQFIFQYYEEEERQRGNFPDRFSGHQFPNYSSELNVNALLLGDSALYLCASSLQQGAHRTFGSGTRLTVV.